This T cell receptor (beta chain) was recorded in a study of cytomegalovirus exposure and HLA in healthy donors. As for the study in general: Earlier results showed almost 120 million unique TCR beta sequences derived from some 180 million T cells.

Overall study findings and caveats: In vitro confirmation showed a few CMV-associated chains to be CMV antigen specific. 164 TCR beta chains were listed as cytomegalovirus-associated. Most subjects had HLA-A and HLA-B alleles reportedly predicted accurately by TCR beta sequences.

The primer mix had 60 Vbeta and 13 Jbeta primers. Only in-frame clones appear in the TCRdb table, and some are missing; sequencing was by immunoSEQ multiplex PCR. The repertoire consists of about 150,000 clones, with about 85% occurring once and the leading ten covering 2% to 2.5%. The V gene end was trimmed by 6 bases and the J gene end by 5 bases; junction bases not matched to a gene: 6. Germline V CDR1 and CDR2: SGHAT, FQNNGV. The CDR3 consists of 13 residues. Worth noting for this clone: Its antigen is not identified.

This clonotype was obtained from a woman under 30 in good health and CMV-seronegative. The rearrangement links TRBV11-2 to TRBJ2-5; 7 bases map to TRBD1. Sequencing used PBMCs. As DNA, the CDR3 is TGTGCCAGCAGTAAAGACAGGGAGGAGACCCAGTACTTC. Translating it yields CASSKDREETQYF. The full variable domain, rest sourced from reference TRBV11-2 and TRBJ2-5, is EAGVAQSPRYKIIEKRQSVAFWCNPISGHATLYWYQQILGQGPKLLIQFQNNGVVDDSQLPKDRFSAERLKGVDSTLKIQPAKLEDSAVYLCASSKDREETQYFGPGTRLLVL.